The T cell receptor (beta chain) under discussion was sequenced for a study of beta chain features in type 1 diabetes. The sequenced template was cDNA made from the entire isolated RNA. Naive, central memory and regulatory T cell samples came to a mean of about 3.9 million reads. TCRdb keeps only in-frame clones here, not all; method: immunoSEQ multiplex PCR. The sample comprises 450,000 or so clones, more than 9.5% of which are singletons, and approximately 0.05% rests with the top ten. This clone has a handful of counts. In germline, CDR1 is SGHRS, CDR2 YFSETQ. The germline V and J ends were trimmed by 3 bases and 4 bases, with 10 bases remaining between them. The CDR3 contains 13 residues.

The source is a woman between 18 and 29 years old in good health. The sequenced sample was naive CD4+ T cells from blood. The genes are TRBV5-1 and TRBJ1-1, with D perhaps matching TRBD1 (6 bases). For the CDR3, the DNA is TGCGCCAGCAGCTACAGGGAAGGCACTGAAGCTTTCTTT. Its protein is CASSYREGTEAFF.